This is a list of T cell receptor beta chains from one sample in a study of blood T cells in healthy people across ages. Each CDR3 protein gets one entry after TCRdb re-called the 5' RACE reads with MiXCR. Among around 1,500,000 distinct CDR3 sequences listed, 28% were seen once. Sequenced: blood. The receptor source for this set is a woman aged 25 to 39 in good health. Each CDR3 is given with its conserved first and last residue. D genes are given only for firm matches. Rows may omit the clone size; those that give it use once, few, many or a size class.

d_call: -; j_call: TRBJ2-7; cdr3_length: 15; v_call: TRBV14; clone_size: -; cdr3_aa: CASSQFTLARNEQYF; cdr3_nt: TGTGCCAGCAGCCAATTCACACTAGCCAGGAATGAGCAGTACTTC
d_call: -; j_call: TRBJ2-7; cdr3_length: 16; v_call: TRBV5-1; clone_size: few; cdr3_aa: CASSLEGRTSSAKQYF; cdr3_nt: TGCGCCAGCAGCTTGGAAGGGCGGACAAGCTCTGCGAAGCAGTACTTC
d_call: TRBD2; j_call: TRBJ2-3; cdr3_length: 19; v_call: TRBV5-1; clone_size: few; cdr3_aa: CASSLGLAGSLTSTDTQYF; cdr3_nt: TGCGCCAGCAGCTTGGGCCTAGCGGGGAGTCTAACTAGCACAGATACGCAGTATTTT
d_call: -; j_call: TRBJ2-5; cdr3_length: 17; v_call: TRBV5-1; clone_size: few; cdr3_aa: CASSSGLTGRGQETQYF; cdr3_nt: TGCGCCAGCAGCTCGGGACTCACGGGTAGAGGGCAAGAGACCCAGTACTTC
d_call: TRBD2; j_call: TRBJ2-5; cdr3_length: 17; v_call: TRBV29-1; clone_size: many; cdr3_aa: CSVLGPGLAGDQETQYF; cdr3_nt: TGCAGCGTTCTGGGGCCTGGACTAGCGGGGGACCAAGAGACCCAGTACTTC
d_call: -; j_call: TRBJ1-2; cdr3_length: 14; v_call: TRBV2; clone_size: once; cdr3_aa: CASSPTSGGYGYTF; cdr3_nt: TGTGCCAGCAGCCCCACCTCGGGAGGCTATGGCTACACCTTC
d_call: -; j_call: TRBJ1-4; cdr3_length: 12; v_call: TRBV7-2; clone_size: many; cdr3_aa: CASSLESRKLFF; cdr3_nt: TGTGCCAGCAGCTTAGAGTCGAGAAAACTGTTTTTT
d_call: -; j_call: TRBJ2-1; cdr3_length: 14; v_call: TRBV7-9; clone_size: many; cdr3_aa: CASSLAGVVNEQFF; cdr3_nt: TGTGCCAGCAGCTTAGCGGGAGTTGTTAATGAGCAGTTCTTC
d_call: TRBD2; j_call: TRBJ2-3; cdr3_length: 17; v_call: TRBV6-1; clone_size: many; cdr3_aa: CASRTVRKRGSTDTQYF; cdr3_nt: TGTGCCAGCAGGACGGTTAGGAAGCGGGGGAGCACAGATACGCAGTATTTT
d_call: -; j_call: TRBJ1-1; cdr3_length: 14; v_call: TRBV5-5; clone_size: -; cdr3_aa: CASSLESPGTEAFF; cdr3_nt: TGTGCCAGCAGCTTGGAATCCCCAGGCACTGAAGCTTTCTTT
d_call: -; j_call: TRBJ1-1; cdr3_length: 13; v_call: TRBV9; clone_size: once; cdr3_aa: CASSVKWNTEAFF; cdr3_nt: TGTGCCAGCAGCGTAAAGTGGAACACTGAAGCTTTCTTT
d_call: TRBD1; j_call: TRBJ1-5; cdr3_length: 13; v_call: TRBV20-1; clone_size: few; cdr3_aa: CSARGDRDQPQHF; cdr3_nt: TGCAGTGCTAGAGGGGACAGGGATCAGCCCCAGCATTTT
d_call: -; j_call: TRBJ2-5; cdr3_length: 13; v_call: TRBV2; clone_size: -; cdr3_aa: CASGAGTQETQYF; cdr3_nt: TGTGCCAGCGGAGCGGGTACCCAAGAGACCCAGTACTTC